The next 6 T cell receptor beta chains were all read from a single sample in a study of identical twins. From the 5' RACE reads, TCRdb called clonotypes with MiXCR, one entry per CDR3 protein. Here the sample spans under 300,000 distinct CDR3 sequences, 9.5% to 15% being singletons. These data also formed part of another study, on yellow fever vaccine responses in identical twins.

Sequencing was done on a sample of memory (CD45RO+) T cells sorted from blood. The receptors shown here come from a young woman in good health.

This clonotype was counted between two and nine times. This chain links TRBV12-3 or TRBV12-4 with TRBJ2-1; TRBD2 might be the D (5 bases). This CDR3 has 14 amino acids. Trimming stripped 10 bases from V and 0 bases from J, with 13 bases between. For the CDR3, the DNA is TGTGCCACCGGAGGAAGGAGCTCCTACAATGAGCAGTTCTTC. Encoded protein: CATGGRSSYNEQFF.

J is TRBJ1-3 and V is TRBV18; 8 bases are shared with TRBD1. The V gene's germline CDR1 is KGHSH and CDR2 LQKENI. The CDR3 length is 17 residues. V lost 4 bases, J lost 0 bases, and 8 bases stayed unmatched. DNA for the CDR3: TGTGCCAGCTCACGACGCGGACAGGGCGACTCTGGAAACACCATATATTTT. Residues: CASSRRGQGDSGNTIYF.

The table lists this clonotype with a few counts. This chain links TRBV20-1 with TRBJ1-1, with D unclear. The CDR3 length is 11 residues. V was trimmed by 2 bases and J by 9 bases, leaving 10 bases between them. The V gene's germline CDR1 is DFQATT and CDR2 SNEGSKA (reference sequence). CDR3 DNA: TGCAGTGCTAGAACGGACCTTCAAGCTTTCTTT. This encodes CSARTDLQAFF.

This clonotype was recorded a few times. The chain combines TRBV7-9 with TRBJ2-3; 8 nucleotides match TRBD2. The ends lost 8 bases at V and 6 bases at J; junction bases unmatched: 10. The germline V gene has CDR1 SEHNR and CDR2 FQNEAQ (reference sequence). CDR3 length: 14 residues. The CDR3 DNA sequence: TGTGCCAGCGGAGGAATAGCGGGATGGGATACGCAGTATTTT. It yields the protein CASGGIAGWDTQYF.

This clonotype was seen repeatedly, ten times or more. CDR3: CASSSTGMGNTEAFF. The CDR3 DNA follows: TGTGCCAGCAGTTCGACAGGGATGGGGAACACTGAAGCTTTCTTT. This rearrangement joins TRBV27 to TRBJ1-1, with TRBD1 identical over 7 bases. J gave up 1 base and V 4 bases, and 6 bases lay outside the gene matches. Germline V gene data show CDR1 as MNHEY and CDR2 as SMNVEV (reference sequence). The CDR3 is made up of 15 amino acids.

The sample holds many counts of this clonotype. V gene TRBV6-2 or TRBV6-3 combines with J gene TRBJ1-1, with 7 positions matching TRBD1. Losses at the gene ends were 6 bases for V and 5 bases for J; bases not matched to a gene: 9. Germline CDR1 is MNHEY and CDR2 is SVGEGT. This CDR3 contains 14 residues. CDR3 region: CASRSWTGETEAFF. CDR3 sequence (DNA): TGTGCCAGCAGATCCTGGACAGGTGAAACTGAAGCTTTCTTT.